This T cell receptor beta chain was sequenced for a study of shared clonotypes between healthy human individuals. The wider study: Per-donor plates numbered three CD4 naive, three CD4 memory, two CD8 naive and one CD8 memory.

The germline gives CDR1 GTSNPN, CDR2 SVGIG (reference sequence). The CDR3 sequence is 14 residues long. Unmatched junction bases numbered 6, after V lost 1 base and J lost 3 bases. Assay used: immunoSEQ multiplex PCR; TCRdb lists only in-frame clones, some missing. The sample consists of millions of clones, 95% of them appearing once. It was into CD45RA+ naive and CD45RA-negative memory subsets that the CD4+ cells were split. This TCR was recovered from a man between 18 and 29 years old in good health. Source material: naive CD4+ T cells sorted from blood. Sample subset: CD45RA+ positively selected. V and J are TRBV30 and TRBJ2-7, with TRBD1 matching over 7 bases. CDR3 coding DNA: TGTGCCTGGAGTGCCGGACAGGTGCGCTACGAGCAGTACTTC. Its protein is CAWSAGQVRYEQYF.